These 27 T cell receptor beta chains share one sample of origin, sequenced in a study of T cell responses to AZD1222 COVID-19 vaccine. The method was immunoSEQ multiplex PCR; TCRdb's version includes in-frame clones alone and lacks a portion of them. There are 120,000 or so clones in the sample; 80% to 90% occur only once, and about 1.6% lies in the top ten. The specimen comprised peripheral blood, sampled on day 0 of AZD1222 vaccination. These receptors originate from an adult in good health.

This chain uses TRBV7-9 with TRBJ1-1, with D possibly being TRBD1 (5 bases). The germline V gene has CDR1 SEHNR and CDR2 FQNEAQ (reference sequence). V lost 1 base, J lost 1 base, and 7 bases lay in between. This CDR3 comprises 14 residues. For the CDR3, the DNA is TGTGCCAGCAGCTTAGTGGGGACGAACACTGAAGCTTTCTTT. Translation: CASSLVGTNTEAFF.

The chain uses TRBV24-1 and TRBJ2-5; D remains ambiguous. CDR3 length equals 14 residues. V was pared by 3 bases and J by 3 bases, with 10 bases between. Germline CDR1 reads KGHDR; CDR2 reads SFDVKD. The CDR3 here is CATSDRGAEETQYF. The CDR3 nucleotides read TGTGCCACCAGTGATCGAGGAGCAGAAGAGACCCAGTACTTC.

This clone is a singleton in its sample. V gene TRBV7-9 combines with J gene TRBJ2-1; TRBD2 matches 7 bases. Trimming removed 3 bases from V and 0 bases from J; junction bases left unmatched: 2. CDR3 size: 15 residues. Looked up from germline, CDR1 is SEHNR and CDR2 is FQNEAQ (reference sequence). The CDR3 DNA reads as TGTGCCAGCAGCTTCACTAGCGCCTCCTACAATGAGCAGTTCTTC. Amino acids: CASSFTSASYNEQFF. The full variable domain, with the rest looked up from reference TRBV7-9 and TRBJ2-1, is DTGVSQNPRHKITKRGQNVTFRCDPISEHNRLYWYRQTLGQGPEFLTYFQNEAQLEKSRLLSDRFSAERPKGSFSTLEIQRTEQGDSAMYLCASSFTSASYNEQFFGPGTRLTVL.

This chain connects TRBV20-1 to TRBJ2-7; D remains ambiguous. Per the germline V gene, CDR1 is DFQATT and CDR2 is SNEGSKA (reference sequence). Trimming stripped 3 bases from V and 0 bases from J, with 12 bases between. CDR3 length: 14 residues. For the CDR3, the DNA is TGCAGTGCTAGTAATCGGGTTTACTCCTACGAGCAGTACTTC. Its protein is CSASNRVYSYEQYF.

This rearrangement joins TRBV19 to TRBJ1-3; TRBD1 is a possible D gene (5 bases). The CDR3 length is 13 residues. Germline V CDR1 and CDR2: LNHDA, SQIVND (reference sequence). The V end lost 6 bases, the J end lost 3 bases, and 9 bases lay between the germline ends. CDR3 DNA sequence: TGTGCCAGTAGCCGCGGGGGTGGAAACACCATATATTTT. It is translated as CASSRGGGNTIYF.

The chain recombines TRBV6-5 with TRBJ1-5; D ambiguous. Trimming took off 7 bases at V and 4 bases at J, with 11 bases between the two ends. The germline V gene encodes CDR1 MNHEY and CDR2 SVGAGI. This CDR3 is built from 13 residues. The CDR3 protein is CASKGLKNQPQHF. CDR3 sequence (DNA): TGTGCCAGCAAAGGGCTGAAAAATCAGCCCCAGCATTTT.

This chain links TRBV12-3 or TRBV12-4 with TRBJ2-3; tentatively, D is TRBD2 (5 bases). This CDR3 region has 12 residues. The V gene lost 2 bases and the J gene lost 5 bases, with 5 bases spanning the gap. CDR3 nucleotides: TGTGCCAGCAGTTTAACTAGAGATACGCAGTATTTT. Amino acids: CASSLTRDTQYF.

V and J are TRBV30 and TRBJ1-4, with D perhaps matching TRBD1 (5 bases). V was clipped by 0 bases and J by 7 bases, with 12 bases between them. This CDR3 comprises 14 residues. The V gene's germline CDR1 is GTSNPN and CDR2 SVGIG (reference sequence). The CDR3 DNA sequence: TGTGCCTGGAGTGTTAAGGGTGGGGGTGAAAAACTGTTTTTT. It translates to CAWSVKGGGEKLFF.

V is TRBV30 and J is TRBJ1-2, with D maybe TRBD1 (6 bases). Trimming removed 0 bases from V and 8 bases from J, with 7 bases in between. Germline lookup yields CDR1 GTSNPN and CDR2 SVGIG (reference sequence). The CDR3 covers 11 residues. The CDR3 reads CAWSVTGGYTF. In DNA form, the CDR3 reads TGTGCCTGGAGTGTGACAGGCGGCTACACCTTC.

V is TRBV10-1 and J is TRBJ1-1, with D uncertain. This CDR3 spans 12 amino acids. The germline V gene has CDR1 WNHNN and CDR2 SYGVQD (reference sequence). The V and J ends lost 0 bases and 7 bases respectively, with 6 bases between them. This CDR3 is CASSESWGEAFF. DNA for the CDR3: TGCGCCAGCAGTGAGTCATGGGGTGAAGCTTTCTTT.

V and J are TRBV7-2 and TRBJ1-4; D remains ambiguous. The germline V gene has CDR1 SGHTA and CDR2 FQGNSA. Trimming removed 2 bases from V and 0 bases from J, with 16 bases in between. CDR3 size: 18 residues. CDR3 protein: CASSLFGLTSSTNEKLFF. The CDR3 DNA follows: TGTGCCAGCAGCTTATTCGGCTTAACTAGCTCAACTAATGAAAAACTGTTTTTT.

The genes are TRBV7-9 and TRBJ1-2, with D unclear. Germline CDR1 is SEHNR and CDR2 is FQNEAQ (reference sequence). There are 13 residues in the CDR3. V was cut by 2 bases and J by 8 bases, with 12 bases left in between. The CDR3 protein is CASSLMEMGGYTF. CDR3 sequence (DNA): TGTGCCAGCAGCTTAATGGAAATGGGCGGCTACACCTTC.

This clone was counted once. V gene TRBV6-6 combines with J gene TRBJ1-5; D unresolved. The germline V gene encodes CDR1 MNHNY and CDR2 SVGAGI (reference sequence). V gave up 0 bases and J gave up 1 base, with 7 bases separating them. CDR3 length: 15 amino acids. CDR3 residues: CASSYSGMSNQPQHF. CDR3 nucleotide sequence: TGTGCCAGCAGTTACTCAGGGATGAGCAATCAGCCCCAGCATTTT.

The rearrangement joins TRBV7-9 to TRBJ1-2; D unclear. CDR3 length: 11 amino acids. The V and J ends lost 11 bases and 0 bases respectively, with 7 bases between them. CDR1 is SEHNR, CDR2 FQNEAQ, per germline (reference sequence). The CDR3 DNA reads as TGTGCCGGCGGTACTAACTATGGCTACACCTTC. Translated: CAGGTNYGYTF.

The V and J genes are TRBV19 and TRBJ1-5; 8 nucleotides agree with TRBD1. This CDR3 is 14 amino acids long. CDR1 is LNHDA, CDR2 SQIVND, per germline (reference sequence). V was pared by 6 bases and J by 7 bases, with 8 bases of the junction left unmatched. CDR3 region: CASREGQGQQPQHF. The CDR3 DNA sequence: TGTGCCAGTAGAGAAGGACAGGGTCAACAGCCCCAGCATTTT. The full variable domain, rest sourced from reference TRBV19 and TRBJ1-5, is DGGITQSPKYLFRKEGQNVTLSCEQNLNHDAMYWYRQDPGQGLRLIYYSQIVNDFQKGDIAEGYSVSREKKESFPLTVTSAQKNPTAFYLCASREGQGQQPQHFGDGTRLSIL.

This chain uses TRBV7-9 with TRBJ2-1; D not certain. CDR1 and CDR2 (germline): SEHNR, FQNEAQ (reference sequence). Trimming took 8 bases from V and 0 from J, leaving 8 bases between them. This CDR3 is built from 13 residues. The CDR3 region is CASSWSSYNEQFF. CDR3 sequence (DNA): TGTGCCAGCTCCTGGAGCTCCTACAATGAGCAGTTCTTC.

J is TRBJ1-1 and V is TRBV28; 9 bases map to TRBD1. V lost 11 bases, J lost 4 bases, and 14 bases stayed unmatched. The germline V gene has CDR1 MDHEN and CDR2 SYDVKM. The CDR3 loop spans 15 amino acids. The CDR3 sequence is CAGTTGGLRGTEAFF. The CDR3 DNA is TGTGCCGGGACCACAGGGGGCTTGAGGGGCACTGAAGCTTTCTTT.

CDR3 DNA: TGTGCCAGCAGCCAGGGTATTCTAGCGGGGGGGCGGAACGGGGAGCTGTTTTTT. Translation: CASSQGILAGGRNGELFF. The V gene is TRBV4-2, the J gene TRBJ2-2; 12 positions match TRBD2. J gave up 7 bases and V 3 bases, and 12 bases lay outside the gene matches. The CDR3 sequence is 18 residues long. The V gene's germline CDR1 is LGHNA and CDR2 YNFKEQ.

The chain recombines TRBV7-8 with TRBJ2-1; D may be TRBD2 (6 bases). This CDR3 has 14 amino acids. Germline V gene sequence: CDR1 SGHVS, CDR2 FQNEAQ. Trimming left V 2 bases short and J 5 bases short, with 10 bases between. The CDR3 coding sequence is TGTGCCAGCAGCTTATCTGGCGGGAACAATGAGCAGTTCTTC. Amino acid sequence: CASSLSGGNNEQFF.

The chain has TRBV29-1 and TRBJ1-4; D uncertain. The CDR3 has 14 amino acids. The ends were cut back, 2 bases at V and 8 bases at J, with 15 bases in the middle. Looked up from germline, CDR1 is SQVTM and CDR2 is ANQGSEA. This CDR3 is CSVESDSRREKLFF. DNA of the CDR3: TGCAGCGTTGAATCGGACTCCCGGCGGGAAAAACTGTTTTTT.

In DNA, the CDR3 is TGCGCCAGCAGCCAAGTGGAGAATCAGCCCCAGCATTTT. Its translation is CASSQVENQPQHF. This sequence joins TRBV4-1 and TRBJ1-5, with unresolved D. Trimming shortened V by 1 base and J by 4 bases, and 5 bases separated the two germline ends. This CDR3 is built from 13 residues. Per germline, CDR1 MGHRA and CDR2 YSYEKL.

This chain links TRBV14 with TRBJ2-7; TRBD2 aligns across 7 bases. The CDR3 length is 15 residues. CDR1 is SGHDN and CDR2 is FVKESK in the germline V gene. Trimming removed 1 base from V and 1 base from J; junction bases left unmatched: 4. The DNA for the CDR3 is TGTGCCAGCAGCCAAGTCGCGGGAGCATCCTACGAGCAGTACTTC. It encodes CASSQVAGASYEQYF.

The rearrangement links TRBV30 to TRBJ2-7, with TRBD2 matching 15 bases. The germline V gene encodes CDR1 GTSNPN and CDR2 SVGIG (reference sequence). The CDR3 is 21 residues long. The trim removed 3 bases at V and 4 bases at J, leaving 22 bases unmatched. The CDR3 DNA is TGTGCCTGGAGCTCAATCTACCGGACTAGCGGGAGGGCCCTCCGACTATACGAGCAGTACTTC. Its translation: CAWSSIYRTSGRALRLYEQYF.

Written as DNA, the CDR3 is TGTGCCAGCAGCCCGGGGGTAGGGGGCGTCTATGGCTACACCTTC. This gives the protein CASSPGVGGVYGYTF. This chain joins TRBV5-4 and TRBJ1-2; TRBD1 matches at 7 bases. The CDR3 has 15 residues. The germline V gene encodes CDR1 SGHNT and CDR2 YYREEE (reference sequence). V shed 4 bases and J 4 bases; nucleotides not matched to a gene: 10.

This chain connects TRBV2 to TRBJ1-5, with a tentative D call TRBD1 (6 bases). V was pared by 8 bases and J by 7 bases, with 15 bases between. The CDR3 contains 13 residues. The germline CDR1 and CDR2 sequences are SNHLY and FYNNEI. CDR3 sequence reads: CASRGRERQPQHF. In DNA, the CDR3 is TGTGCCAGCCGGGGGCGGGAGAGGCAGCCCCAGCATTTT.

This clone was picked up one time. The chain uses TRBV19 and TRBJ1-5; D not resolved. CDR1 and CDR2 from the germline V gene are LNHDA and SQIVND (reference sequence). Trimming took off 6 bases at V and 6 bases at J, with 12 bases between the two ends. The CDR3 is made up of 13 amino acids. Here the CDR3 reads CASRKENGQPQHF. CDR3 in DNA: TGTGCCAGTAGGAAAGAAAATGGTCAGCCCCAGCATTTT.

The CDR3, as DNA: TGTGCCAGCAGGGACAGGGCCTCCTACGAGCAGTACTTC. It codes for CASRDRASYEQYF. This sequence joins TRBV2 and TRBJ2-7; 8 bases line up with TRBD1. The germline CDR1 and CDR2 sequences are SNHLY and FYNNEI. The CDR3 length is 13 residues. V lost 6 bases and J lost 0; bases outside the gene matches: 1. Full variable domain (rest looked up from reference TRBV2 and TRBJ2-7): EPEVTQTPSHQVTQMGQEVILRCVPISNHLYFYWYRQILGQKVEFLVSFYNNEISEKSEIFDDQFSVERPDGSNFTLKIRSTKLEDSAMYFCASRDRASYEQYFGPGTRLTVT.